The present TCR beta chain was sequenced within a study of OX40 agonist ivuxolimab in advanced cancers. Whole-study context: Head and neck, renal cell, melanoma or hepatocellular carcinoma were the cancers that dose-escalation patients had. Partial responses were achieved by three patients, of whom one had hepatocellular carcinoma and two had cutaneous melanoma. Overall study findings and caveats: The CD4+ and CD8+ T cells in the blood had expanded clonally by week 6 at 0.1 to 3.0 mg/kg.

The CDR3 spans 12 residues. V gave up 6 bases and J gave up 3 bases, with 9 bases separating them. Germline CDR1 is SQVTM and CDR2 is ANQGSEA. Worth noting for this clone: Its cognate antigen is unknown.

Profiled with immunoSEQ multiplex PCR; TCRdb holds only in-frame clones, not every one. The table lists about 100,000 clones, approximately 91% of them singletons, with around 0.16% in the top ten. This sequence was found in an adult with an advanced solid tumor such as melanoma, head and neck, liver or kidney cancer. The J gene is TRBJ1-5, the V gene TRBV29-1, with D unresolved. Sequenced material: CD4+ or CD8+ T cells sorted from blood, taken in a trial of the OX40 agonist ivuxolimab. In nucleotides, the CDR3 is TGCAGCGTGAGTACTTACAATCAGCCCCAGCATTTT. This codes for CSVSTYNQPQHF.